Below, 25 T cell receptor beta chains from the same sample are listed, as sequenced in a study of CD8 T cells in ankylosing spondylitis. Broader study findings: Eight or nine highly homologous variants made up a TCR beta motif that seemed to typify ankylosing spondylitis blood.

TCRdb reprocessed the 5' RACE reads via MiXCR and lists one record per CDR3 protein. This table has roughly 490,000 distinct CDR3 sequences, less than 6% appearing once. Antigens for these TCRs are unknown. Sequencing was done on a sample of blood, either unsorted or a sorted T cell fraction (not recorded which). The receptors here all came from a male donor with ankylosing spondylitis.

This clonotype was counted only a few times. The genes are TRBV20-1 and TRBJ2-1; 8 bases match TRBD2. The CDR3 contains 13 residues. Germline assignment: CDR1 DFQATT and CDR2 SNEGSKA (reference sequence). With 8 bases clipped from V and 8 bases from J, the junction kept 11 bases outside the gene matches. The CDR3 DNA reads as TGCAGTTCACGAGCGGGAGCGGTCTATGAGCAGTTCTTC. As protein: CSSRAGAVYEQFF.

This clonotype was seen repeatedly, ten times or more. The V and J genes are TRBV20-1 and TRBJ2-7, with D possibly TRBD1 on 6 matching bases. Germline-derived CDR1 and CDR2 are DFQATT and SNEGSKA (reference sequence). The CDR3 covers 14 residues. Trimming stripped 0 bases from V and 4 bases from J, with 13 bases between. CDR3 sequence: CSARDRTGPYEQYF. As DNA, the CDR3 is TGCAGTGCTAGAGATCGAACAGGGCCATACGAGCAGTACTTC.

This clonotype was seen a few times. This sequence joins TRBV7-9 and TRBJ2-5; D ambiguous. CDR1 is SEHNR and CDR2 is FQNEAQ in the germline V gene (reference sequence). With 6 bases removed from V and 2 bases from J, the gap between germline ends came to 10 bases. The CDR3 consists of 13 residues. CDR3 nucleotides: TGTGCCAGCAGTCAGATGACACAAGAGACCCAGTACTTC. It codes for CASSQMTQETQYF.

The sample holds many counts of this clonotype. The chain links TRBV10-3 to TRBJ1-1, with TRBD1 identical over 9 bases. V lost 7 bases and J lost 5; bases outside the gene matches: 14. The germline V gene has CDR1 ENHRY and CDR2 SYGVKD. The CDR3 has 16 amino acids. The CDR3 loop is CAIKASTGGRGTEAFF. Here the CDR3 DNA reads TGTGCCATCAAGGCCTCCACAGGGGGCAGGGGGACTGAAGCTTTCTTT.

This clonotype was counted a few times. This chain uses TRBV27 with TRBJ2-1, with TRBD2 matching 10 bases. V trimming: 6 bases; J trimming: 5 bases; junction bases outside the gene matches: 16. This CDR3 has 18 amino acids. The germline CDR1 and CDR2 sequences are MNHEY and SMNVEV (reference sequence). The CDR3 reads CASSPYYASGSSNNEQFF. DNA for the CDR3: TGTGCCAGCAGCCCCTACTACGCTAGCGGGAGCTCAAACAATGAGCAGTTCTTC.

This clonotype was seen ten or more times. This chain joins TRBV5-1 and TRBJ1-2; unclear D gene. CDR1 and CDR2 (germline): SGHRS, YFSETQ. V lost 7 bases and J 4 bases, leaving 11 bases between the germline ends. The CDR3 is 12 residues long. Here the CDR3 DNA reads TGCGCCAGCTCGCAGGCCACCTATGGCTACACCTTC. Amino acid sequence: CASSQATYGYTF.

As DNA, the CDR3 is TGTGCCAGCAGCGAAGGACTAGCGGGCCTATCCTACGAGCAGTACTTC. Protein: CASSEGLAGLSYEQYF. The rearrangement links TRBV7-2 to TRBJ2-7, with TRBD2 matching 11 bases. Trimming cost V 5 bases and J 1 base; bases outside gene matches: 7. The CDR3 runs to 16 residues. Per the germline V gene, CDR1 is SGHTA and CDR2 is FQGNSA.

At least ten counts were recorded for this clonotype. This sequence joins TRBV12-3 or TRBV12-4 and TRBJ2-7, with 7 positions matching TRBD1. Trimming cost V 5 bases and J 3 bases; bases outside gene matches: 7. There are 14 residues in the CDR3. The CDR3 protein is CASSHLGQNYEQYF. The CDR3, as DNA: TGTGCCAGCAGTCACCTGGGACAGAACTACGAGCAGTACTTC.

This clonotype appeared many times. The chain is built from TRBV7-9 and TRBJ1-4; TRBD1 is a possible D gene (5 bases). Per the germline V gene, CDR1 is SEHNR and CDR2 is FQNEAQ (reference sequence). Trimming took 1 base from V and 7 from J, leaving 13 bases between them. The CDR3 runs to 15 residues. This CDR3 is CASSLVTGGGEKLFF. The CDR3 nucleotides read TGTGCCAGCAGCTTAGTAACTGGGGGTGGTGAAAAACTGTTTTTT.

This chain uses TRBV21-1 with TRBJ1-5; the table names TRBD1, a call not compared with the DNA. TRBV21-1 is shown as a pseudogene. The CDR3 loop spans 15 amino acids. The CDR3 nucleotides read TGTGCCAGCAGCACATGGGACAGCCTTAATCAGCCCCAGCATTTT. Protein product: CASSTWDSLNQPQHF.

This sequence joins TRBV7-2 and TRBJ1-5; D gene uncertain. This CDR3 comprises 15 residues. V was shortened by 2 bases and J by 5 bases, with 13 bases between the two germline ends. Looked up from germline, CDR1 is SGHTA and CDR2 is FQGNSA. CDR3 loop: CASSLRVSGDQPQHF. CDR3 sequence (DNA): TGTGCCAGCAGCTTACGGGTTTCCGGAGATCAGCCCCAGCATTTT.

This clonotype was seen repeatedly, ten times or more. The J gene is TRBJ2-7, the V gene TRBV20-1, with D possibly being TRBD2 (6 bases). The CDR3 sequence is 15 residues long. Trimming removed 0 bases at V and 0 bases at J, with 12 bases between. Per the germline V gene, CDR1 is DFQATT and CDR2 is SNEGSKA (reference sequence). The CDR3 sequence: CSARDSGVGSYEQYF. The CDR3 DNA follows: TGCAGTGCTAGAGATTCGGGGGTTGGCTCCTACGAGCAGTACTTC.

The table lists this clonotype with many counts. The V call is TRBV6-1, the J call TRBJ2-7; D possibly corresponds to TRBD1 (6 bases). V lost 6 bases and J lost 1, with 13 bases in between. Germline CDR1 is MNHNS and CDR2 is SASEGT. The CDR3 sequence is 14 residues long. The CDR3 loop reads CASRPGHTSYEQYF. The CDR3 DNA is TGTGCCAGCAGACCGGGACACACTTCCTACGAGCAGTACTTC.

This clonotype occurred many times. This chain connects TRBV29-1 to TRBJ2-7, with a tentative D call TRBD2 (6 bases). Germline-derived CDR1 and CDR2 are SQVTM and ANQGSEA. Trimming cost V 4 bases and J 4 bases, with 17 bases left between them. The CDR3 has 14 amino acids. CDR3 amino acids: CSVAVGGRGYEQYF. CDR3 in DNA: TGCAGCGTTGCGGTCGGGGGAAGGGGTTACGAGCAGTACTTC.

This clonotype was recorded many times. The chain links TRBV20-1 to TRBJ2-4, with D hard to call. V lost 3 bases and J lost 0, with 12 bases in between. Germline CDR1 reads DFQATT; CDR2 reads SNEGSKA (reference sequence). CDR3 length: 15 residues. The CDR3 DNA is TGCAGTGCTAGGGCCGATTTTTTAGCCAAAAACATTCAGTACTTC. Amino acid sequence: CSARADFLAKNIQYF.

Concerning this clonotype: This may stem from a read error, because a much larger clone lies one nucleotide away. The rearrangement uses TRBV20-1 and TRBJ2-3, with 8 positions matching TRBD2. From germline, CDR1 is DFQATT and CDR2 SNEGSKA (reference sequence). The CDR3 is made up of 14 amino acids. J lost 3 bases, V lost 5 bases, and 7 bases had no gene match. The CDR3 sequence is CSAGTGGPTDTQYF. The CDR3 DNA sequence: TGCAGTGCTGGGACGGGGGGGCCTACAGATACGCAGTATTTT.

At least ten counts were recorded for this clonotype. The chain employs TRBV12-3 or TRBV12-4 and TRBJ1-1; a weak D match, TRBD1 (5 bases). The CDR3 is 14 residues long. Trimming stripped 6 bases from V and 6 bases from J, with 17 bases between. The CDR3: CASRQPREGPEAFF. The CDR3 DNA is TGTGCCAGCAGGCAACCCAGGGAAGGCCCTGAAGCTTTCTTT.

This clonotype showed up many times. This chain links TRBV6-2 or TRBV6-3 with TRBJ2-1, with D perhaps TRBD1 or TRBD2 (5 bases each). Trimming left V 7 bases short and J 4 bases short, with 17 bases between. The CDR3 has 15 residues. Germline V gives CDR1 MNHEY, CDR2 SVGEGT. The CDR3 protein is CASIAGSPGYNEQFF. DNA for the CDR3: TGTGCCAGCATCGCAGGGTCGCCGGGGTACAATGAGCAGTTCTTC.

Ten or more counts support this clonotype. The chain joins TRBV27 to TRBJ1-5, with D possibly TRBD1 on 5 matching bases. V was cut by 3 bases and J by 6 bases, with 18 bases left in between. Germline CDR1 MNHEY, CDR2 SMNVEV (reference sequence). The CDR3 is 16 residues long. CDR3 nucleotides: TGTGCCAGCAGTTTGCCGGGACGAAAGGAGGTTCAGCCCCAGCATTTT. It is translated as CASSLPGRKEVQPQHF.

This clonotype was detected ten times or more. The chain combines TRBV4-3 with TRBJ1-1; 7 bases align to TRBD1. The CDR3 length is 15 residues. CDR1 and CDR2 (germline): LGHNA, YSLEER. The V and J ends lost 3 bases and 3 bases, in that order; junction bases with no gene match: 7. CDR3: CASSQYRGNYTEAFF. The CDR3 nucleotides read TGCGCCAGCAGCCAGTACAGGGGAAATTACACTGAAGCTTTCTTT.

This clonotype was counted a few times. The chain recombines TRBV7-2 with TRBJ1-5; TRBD1 matches 8 bases. This CDR3 region has 13 residues. Germline CDR1 and CDR2: SGHTA and FQGNSA. Germline trimming cut 4 bases from V and 6 bases from J; bases unmatched to any gene: 2. CDR3 residues: CASSWDRTQPQHF. Here the CDR3 DNA reads TGTGCCAGCAGCTGGGACAGGACTCAGCCCCAGCATTTT.

For this clonotype: Just one base apart from a much larger clone, this may be a read error. The genes are TRBV7-2 and TRBJ1-2; no definite D call. CDR1 and CDR2 from the germline V gene are SGHTA and FQGNSA. Trimming removed 5 bases at V and 9 bases at J, with 10 bases between. The CDR3 loop spans 11 amino acids. The CDR3 reads CASSPWGCYTF. The CDR3 coding sequence is TGTGCCAGCAGCCCCTGGGGTTGCTACACCTTC.

The genes are TRBV6-5 and TRBJ1-5; weak D call: TRBD1 (5 bases). The germline V gene encodes CDR1 MNHEY and CDR2 SVGAGI. CDR3 length: 16 amino acids. V was cut by 4 bases and J by 2 bases, with 15 bases left in between. In nucleotides, the CDR3 is TGTGCCAGCAGTTCACGGGGCGCGGAGGGCAATCAGCCCCAGCATTTT. It encodes CASSSRGAEGNQPQHF.

This clonotype came up many times. CDR3 amino acids: CATSRAGAPYEQYF. The CDR3 coding sequence is TGTGCCACCAGCAGAGCAGGGGCCCCCTACGAGCAGTACTTC. The V gene is TRBV15, the J gene TRBJ2-7; TRBD1 might be the D (6 bases). V lost 1 base to trimming and J lost 2 bases, with 9 bases between them. In germline, CDR1 is LNHNV, CDR2 YYDKDF (reference sequence). This CDR3 has 14 amino acids.

This clonotype was counted only a few times. This chain links TRBV29-1 with TRBJ1-5, with unresolved D. V lost 4 bases and J 1 base, leaving 8 bases between the germline ends. The CDR3 extends over 13 amino acids. Germline V lookup: CDR1 SQVTM, CDR2 ANQGSEA. CDR3 sequence: CSVVDGSNQPQHF. The CDR3 bases are TGCAGCGTTGTTGACGGGAGCAATCAGCCCCAGCATTTT. Complete variable domain (other parts from reference TRBV29-1 and TRBJ1-5): SAVISQKPSRDICQRGTSLTIQCQVDSQVTMMFWYRQQPGQSLTLIATANQGSEATYESGFVIDKFPISRPNLTFSTLTVSNMSPEDSSIYLCSVVDGSNQPQHFGDGTRLSIL.